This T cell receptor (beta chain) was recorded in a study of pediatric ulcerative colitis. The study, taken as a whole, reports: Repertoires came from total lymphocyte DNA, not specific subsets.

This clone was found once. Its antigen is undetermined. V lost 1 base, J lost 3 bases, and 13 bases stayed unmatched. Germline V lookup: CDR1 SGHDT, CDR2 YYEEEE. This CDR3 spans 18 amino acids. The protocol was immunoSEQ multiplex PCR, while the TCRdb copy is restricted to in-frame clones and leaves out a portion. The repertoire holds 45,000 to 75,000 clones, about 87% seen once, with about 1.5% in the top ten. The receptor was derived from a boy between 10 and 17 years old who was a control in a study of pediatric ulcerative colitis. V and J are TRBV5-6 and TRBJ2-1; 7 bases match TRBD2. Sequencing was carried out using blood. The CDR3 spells CASSLLSSWEGDYNEQFF. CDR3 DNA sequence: TGTGCCAGCAGCTTGCTGTCTAGTTGGGAGGGTGACTACAATGAGCAGTTCTTC.